The 8 T cell receptor beta chains presented below share a single source sample, sequenced in a study of beta chain features in type 1 diabetes. Expressed TCRB transcripts were sequenced, since all the RNA that had been isolated was reverse transcribed. The method was immunoSEQ multiplex PCR; TCRdb's version includes in-frame clones alone and lacks a portion of them. The sample yields about 740,000 clones, 13% seen once. Study results and caveats: Shortening of TCRB CDR3s, moderate but significant, appeared in all four CD4+ subsets of Type 1 diabetes patients.

Antigens for these TCRs are unknown. The sequenced sample was naive CD4+ T cells from blood. These receptors originate from a man between 18 and 35 years old with type 1 diabetes.

The chain uses TRBV6-6 and TRBJ1-2, with D uncertain. V was shortened by 4 bases and J by 2 bases, with 11 bases between the two germline ends. The CDR3 loop spans 14 amino acids. Germline CDR1 MNHNY, CDR2 SVGAGI (reference sequence). CDR3 loop: CASSSGNLNYGYTF. The CDR3 DNA reads as TGTGCCAGCAGTTCCGGGAACCTAAACTATGGCTACACCTTC.

The chain has TRBV30 and TRBJ1-5, with a weak D call TRBD1 (5 bases). Trimming took off 6 bases at V and 3 bases at J, with 12 bases between the two ends. Germline CDR1 GTSNPN, CDR2 SVGIG (reference sequence). The CDR3 is made up of 13 amino acids. The CDR3 region is CACGQGTNQPQHF. In DNA form, the CDR3 reads TGTGCCTGCGGCCAGGGCACCAATCAGCCCCAGCATTTT.

The chain couples TRBV4-1 to TRBJ1-4; no firm D call. This CDR3 is built from 15 residues. The V and J ends lost 1 base and 2 bases respectively, with 8 bases between them. Germline values: CDR1 MGHRA, CDR2 YSYEKL. The CDR3 DNA reads as TGCGCCAGCAGCCAAGTCGGCGGGACTAATGAAAAACTGTTTTTT. This encodes CASSQVGGTNEKLFF.

The gene calls are TRBV6-5 and TRBJ2-3; 7 bases fit TRBD2. The CDR3 consists of 16 residues. CDR1 and CDR2 (germline): MNHEY, SVGAGI. The trim removed 0 bases at V and 4 bases at J, leaving 7 bases unmatched. CDR3 in amino acids: CASSYSSSGASDTQYF. DNA of the CDR3: TGTGCCAGCAGTTACTCATCCAGCGGGGCCTCAGATACGCAGTATTTT.

This clone was observed a few times. This chain joins TRBV14 and TRBJ2-1, with D possibly being TRBD2 (6 bases). The CDR3 contains 16 residues. Germline V gives CDR1 SGHDN, CDR2 FVKESK. Trimming pared 0 bases from V and 7 bases from J, leaving 16 bases between. The CDR3, as DNA: TGTGCCAGCAGCCAAGATCGGTGGGGGGAAGATAATGAGCAGTTCTTC. This encodes CASSQDRWGEDNEQFF.

This clone was counted only a few times. The gene calls are TRBV30 and TRBJ2-2; D not resolved. The CDR3 runs 14 residues. Trimming left V 2 bases short and J 1 base short, with 8 bases between. CDR1 and CDR2 (germline): GTSNPN, SVGIG (reference sequence). The DNA of the CDR3 is TGTGCCTGGAGTTCCTTAATGAACACCGGGGAGCTGTTTTTT. This translates into CAWSSLMNTGELFF.

This clone came up a few times. This chain links TRBV5-1 with TRBJ1-1; D is undetermined. The V gene's germline CDR1 is SGHRS and CDR2 YFSETQ. The CDR3 contains 12 residues. V dropped 2 bases and J dropped 6 bases, with 8 bases sitting between them. The CDR3 DNA reads as TGCGCCAGCAGCTTAAGTGACTCTGAAGCTTTCTTT. Protein product: CASSLSDSEAFF.

This chain links TRBV6-5 with TRBJ1-1; a possible D gene is TRBD1 (5 bases). CDR3 length: 15 amino acids. Trimming pared 5 bases from V and 2 bases from J, leaving 15 bases between. Germline V gene data show CDR1 as MNHEY and CDR2 as SVGAGI. CDR3 sequence (DNA): TGTGCCAGCAGTCCCTTTCACGGGGGAAACACTGAAGCTTTCTTT. Encoded protein: CASSPFHGGNTEAFF.